These 16 T cell receptor beta chains originate from one sample sequenced in a study of blood T cell repertoires in COVID-19 (dated by TCRdb to between 2020 and 2021). Library creation used the immunoSEQ multiplex PCR assay. The immuneACCESS repertoire file appears here via TCRdb, limited to in-frame rearrangements. These files lack a portion of the clones; in checked studies, under half of the deficit traces to unresolved V genes, and the cause of the others is not known. This sample lists about 280,000 clones; about 89% were detected once. Of the sample, 0.85% to 1% is held by the ten largest clones. Input material: peripheral blood. The source of these receptors is a woman in her forties who had recovered from COVID-19.

The V gene is TRBV7-9, the J gene TRBJ2-5, with TRBD1 matching 8 bases. The trim removed 2 bases at V and 5 bases at J, leaving 7 bases unmatched. Germline V lookup: CDR1 SEHNR, CDR2 FQNEAQ (reference sequence). The length of the CDR3 is 15 residues. The CDR3, as DNA: TGTGCCAGCAGCTTATATCAGGGGGCTCAGGAGACCCAGTACTTC. This sequence encodes CASSLYQGAQETQYF.

The V call is TRBV24-1, the J call TRBJ2-2; 9 positions agree with TRBD1. The CDR3 covers 16 residues. V shed 4 bases and J 7 bases; nucleotides not matched to a gene: 9. Germline CDR1 reads KGHDR; CDR2 reads SFDVKD. The CDR3 region is CATSDHEQGAVGELFF. The CDR3 nucleotides read TGTGCCACCAGTGACCACGAACAGGGGGCTGTCGGGGAGCTGTTTTTT.

In this sample, this clone turned up a few times. This chain links TRBV6-2 or TRBV6-3 with TRBJ2-4; 7 bases are a match to TRBD1. This CDR3 spans 14 amino acids. The junction had 6 bases not matched to a gene; V was cut back by 5 bases and J by 5 bases. Germline CDR1 is MNHEY and CDR2 is SVGEGT. As DNA, the CDR3 is TGTGCCAGCAGTCGACAGGGTGTAGAAAACATTCAGTACTTC. Protein sequence: CASSRQGVENIQYF.

This chain connects TRBV24-1 to TRBJ2-7, with D perhaps TRBD2 (5 bases). Germline V gene sequence: CDR1 KGHDR, CDR2 SFDVKD. V was shortened by 10 bases and J by 5 bases, with 11 bases between the two germline ends. CDR3 size: 11 residues. The CDR3 nucleotides read TGTGCCACTTCCGGAGGAAACGAGCAGTACTTC. This encodes CATSGGNEQYF.

The chain combines TRBV30 with TRBJ1-2, with D tentatively TRBD1 (5 bases). Germline V CDR1 and CDR2: GTSNPN, SVGIG (reference sequence). The CDR3 has 12 residues. The ends were cut back, 7 bases at V and 4 bases at J, with 13 bases in the middle. The DNA for the CDR3 is TGTGCCTCCCGGACAAATTCCTATGGCTACACCTTC. This codes for CASRTNSYGYTF.

CDR3 region: CSAGTGGTEAFF. As DNA, the CDR3 is TGCAGCGCCGGGACAGGGGGTACTGAAGCTTTCTTT. This chain joins TRBV29-1 and TRBJ1-1; 11 nucleotides agree with TRBD1. V lost 7 bases and J lost 5; bases outside the gene matches: 3. In germline, CDR1 is SQVTM, CDR2 ANQGSEA. The CDR3 contains 12 residues.

This rearrangement joins TRBV24-1 to TRBJ1-1, with 7 bases that match TRBD1. The CDR3 runs to 13 residues. CDR1 and CDR2 (germline): KGHDR, SFDVKD. J was trimmed by 4 bases and V by 2 bases; bases with no gene match: 0. In nucleotides, the CDR3 is TGTGCCACCAGTGATTACAGGGGCACTGAAGCTTTCTTT. Protein product: CATSDYRGTEAFF.

This clone was recorded a few times. The chain combines TRBV5-1 with TRBJ2-7, with D perhaps TRBD1 (6 bases). V was shortened by 0 bases and J by 3 bases, with 7 bases between the two germline ends. Germline-derived CDR1 and CDR2 are SGHRS and YFSETQ. The CDR3 length is 13 residues. In DNA form, the CDR3 reads TGCGCCAGCAGCTTGGGAGGGGGCTACGAGCAGTACTTC. Its protein product is CASSLGGGYEQYF.

The rearrangement joins TRBV7-2 to TRBJ2-7; a possible D gene is TRBD1 (5 bases). Germline assignment: CDR1 SGHTA and CDR2 FQGNSA. The CDR3 is 13 residues long. The V and J ends lost 3 bases and 3 bases respectively, with 9 bases between them. The CDR3 region is CASSFAQGYEQYF. In nucleotides, the CDR3 is TGTGCCAGCAGCTTTGCTCAGGGCTACGAGCAGTACTTC.

This clone was seen once. V and J are TRBV3-1 (or the pseudogene TRBV3-2) and TRBJ2-3; the match to TRBD2 covers 12 bases. This CDR3 spans 20 amino acids. The junction had 10 bases not matched to a gene; V was cut back by 0 bases and J by 0 bases. CDR1 LGHDT and CDR2 YNNKEL come from the germline V gene (reference sequence). CDR3 in amino acids: CASSQDLPGTSGRSTDTQYF. The CDR3 bases are TGTGCCAGCAGCCAAGACCTTCCCGGGACTAGCGGGCGGAGCACAGATACGCAGTATTTT.

The chain couples TRBV4-1 to TRBJ2-3; 7 bases fit TRBD2. CDR1 MGHRA and CDR2 YSYEKL come from the germline V gene. The CDR3 sequence is 15 residues long. V was pared by 4 bases and J by 3 bases, with 7 bases of the junction left unmatched. CDR3 in amino acids: CASSPRGFGTDTQYF. CDR3 in DNA: TGCGCCAGCAGCCCGCGGGGGTTCGGGACAGATACGCAGTATTTT.

This chain links TRBV5-6 with TRBJ2-7, with a possible D match to TRBD1 (6 bases). This CDR3 spans 15 amino acids. Germline V gives CDR1 SGHDT, CDR2 YYEEEE. Between the trimmed V and J ends, which lost 0 bases and 6 bases, there was a span of 16 bases. In nucleotides, the CDR3 is TGTGCCAGCAGCTTGGCGGTGACAGGACGGGGCGAGCAGTACTTC. The encoded protein is CASSLAVTGRGEQYF. Drawing the rest from reference TRBV5-6 and TRBJ2-7, the complete variable domain is DAGVTQSPTHLIKTRGQQVTLRCSPKSGHDTVSWYQQALGQGPQFIFQYYEEEERQRGNFPDRFSGHQFPNYSSELNVNALLLGDSALYLCASSLAVTGRGEQYFGPGTRLTVT.

The chain links TRBV5-6 to TRBJ2-1; 11 bases align to TRBD2. V trimming: 4 bases; J trimming: 9 bases; junction bases outside the gene matches: 6. The CDR3 covers 14 residues. CDR1 is SGHDT, CDR2 YYEEEE, per germline. CDR3 sequence: CASSISGRGPEQFF. The DNA of the CDR3 is TGTGCCAGCAGCATTAGCGGGAGGGGCCCTGAGCAGTTCTTC.

CDR3 in amino acids: CASSQAPYNEQFF. The CDR3, as DNA: TGTGCCAGCAGCCAAGCTCCCTACAATGAGCAGTTCTTC. The chain combines TRBV14 with TRBJ2-1, with unresolved D. V dropped 1 base and J dropped 2 bases, with 3 bases sitting between them. Germline V gene sequence: CDR1 SGHDN, CDR2 FVKESK. The CDR3 spans 13 residues.

The chain couples TRBV5-1 to TRBJ2-3, with D unclear. V was pared by 0 bases and J by 6 bases, with 17 bases between. The CDR3 is made up of 16 amino acids. The germline V gene encodes CDR1 SGHRS and CDR2 YFSETQ. CDR3 coding DNA: TGCGCCAGCAGCTTGGAGAGCGTGAGCTTTGGCGATACGCAGTATTTT. Protein: CASSLESVSFGDTQYF.

The chain carries TRBV7-3 and TRBJ2-1, with 7 bases that match TRBD2. The CDR3 is made up of 16 amino acids. The germline V gene has CDR1 SGHTA and CDR2 FQGTGA. V dropped 2 bases and J dropped 5; count of bases not matched to a gene: 9. CDR3 loop: CASSLRPGRFDNEQFF. The DNA of the CDR3 is TGTGCCAGCAGCTTACGTCCCGGGAGGTTCGACAATGAGCAGTTCTTC.